A selection of T cell receptor beta chains follows, all from one sample in a study of early stage breast cancer tumors. Assay used: immunoSEQ multiplex PCR; TCRdb lists only in-frame clones, some missing. The sample has 55,000 to 70,000 clones, 75% to 90% seen once. The sample was blood. Every receptor here comes from a person aged 40 to 49 with breast cancer. Both conserved end residues are part of each CDR3. A D gene is named only where the DNA matches it firmly. The size of a clone is reported for some rows only, either as once, few or many, or as a class for expanded clones.

CDR3nt: TGTGCCAGCAGCCGTACTAGCGGGAGTTACAATGAGCAGTTCTTC
CDR3aa: CASSRTSGSYNEQFF
v_gene: TRBV7-2
abundance: NA
d_gene: TRBD2
j_gene: TRBJ2-1

CDR3nt: TGTGCCAGCTCACCACCAGTTCGTCCCTCCTACGAGCAGTACTTC
CDR3aa: CASSPPVRPSYEQYF
v_gene: TRBV18
abundance: NA
d_gene: NA
j_gene: TRBJ2-7

CDR3nt: TGTGCCAGCAGCTTAGGGCCGAACACCGGGGAGCTGTTTTTT
CDR3aa: CASSLGPNTGELFF
v_gene: TRBV11-3
abundance: NA
d_gene: NA
j_gene: TRBJ2-2

CDR3nt: TGTGCCAGCAGTCTAAGGACTCCCGGGGAGCTGTTTTTT
CDR3aa: CASSLRTPGELFF
v_gene: TRBV28
abundance: NA
d_gene: NA
j_gene: TRBJ2-2

CDR3nt: TGTGCCTACCTGGGGGACAGGCCTTCTGAAAAACTGTTTTTT
CDR3aa: CAYLGDRPSEKLFF
v_gene: TRBV7-9
abundance: NA
d_gene: TRBD1
j_gene: TRBJ1-4

CDR3nt: TGTGCCAGCAGCCGGGTCTCTACCTACAATGAGCAGTTCTTC
CDR3aa: CASSRVSTYNEQFF
v_gene: TRBV6-1
abundance: NA
d_gene: NA
j_gene: TRBJ2-1

CDR3nt: TGTGCCAGTAGTAAAAGGACAGCTGGAAACACCATATATTTT
CDR3aa: CASSKRTAGNTIYF
v_gene: TRBV19
abundance: NA
d_gene: NA
j_gene: TRBJ1-3

CDR3nt: TGTGCCAGCAGTTACTCGAAGAGGGGAAACACTGAAGCTTTCTTT
CDR3aa: CASSYSKRGNTEAFF
v_gene: TRBV6-5
abundance: NA
d_gene: NA
j_gene: TRBJ1-1

CDR3nt: TGTGCCAGTAGTATGCTTAGGGGACAGAGTATCCACGAGCAGTACTTC
CDR3aa: CASSMLRGQSIHEQYF
v_gene: TRBV19
abundance: NA
d_gene: TRBD1
j_gene: TRBJ2-7

CDR3nt: TGTGCCAGTAGTCTTAGGACTAGCGGAACCTACGAGCAGTACTTC
CDR3aa: CASSLRTSGTYEQYF
v_gene: TRBV19
abundance: NA
d_gene: TRBD2
j_gene: TRBJ2-7

CDR3nt: TGTGCCAGCAGCGTAGGAGACAACTACGAGCAGTACTTC
CDR3aa: CASSVGDNYEQYF
v_gene: TRBV9
abundance: NA
d_gene: NA
j_gene: TRBJ2-7

CDR3nt: TGTGCCAGCAGCGTATTAGCGGGAGAGACAACCCTCTACAATGAGCAGTTCTTC
CDR3aa: CASSVLAGETTLYNEQFF
v_gene: TRBV9
abundance: NA
d_gene: TRBD2
j_gene: TRBJ2-1

CDR3nt: TGTGCCAGCAGACCGGGACAGATGAACACTGAAGCTTTCTTT
CDR3aa: CASRPGQMNTEAFF
v_gene: TRBV28
abundance: NA
d_gene: TRBD1
j_gene: TRBJ1-1

CDR3nt: TGTGCCTGGAGTGTCTGGAGCAATCAGCCCCAGCATTTT
CDR3aa: CAWSVWSNQPQHF
v_gene: TRBV30
abundance: few
d_gene: NA
j_gene: TRBJ1-5

CDR3nt: TGTGCCAGCAGTGTTGGGTTCAATGAGCAGTTCTTC
CDR3aa: CASSVGFNEQFF
v_gene: TRBV6-1
abundance: NA
d_gene: NA
j_gene: TRBJ2-1

CDR3nt: TGCGCCAGCAGCTTGACGGTCCACAGCACAGATACGCAGTATTTT
CDR3aa: CASSLTVHSTDTQYF
v_gene: TRBV5-1
abundance: NA
d_gene: NA
j_gene: TRBJ2-3

CDR3nt: TGTGCCAGCAGCTCAAACACGAACACTGAAGCTTTCTTT
CDR3aa: CASSSNTNTEAFF
v_gene: TRBV7-8
abundance: NA
d_gene: NA
j_gene: TRBJ1-1

CDR3nt: TGTGCCAGCAGCTCACACCGCAATGAGCAGTTCTTC
CDR3aa: CASSSHRNEQFF
v_gene: TRBV13
abundance: once
d_gene: NA
j_gene: TRBJ2-1

CDR3nt: TGTGCCAGCAGTTTCGACAGGGGGAATTACGAGCAGTACTTC
CDR3aa: CASSFDRGNYEQYF
v_gene: TRBV27
abundance: once
d_gene: TRBD1
j_gene: TRBJ2-7

CDR3nt: TGTGCCATCAGTGAGTCTCTGGAGCAGTACTTC
CDR3aa: CAISESLEQYF
v_gene: TRBV10-3
abundance: NA
d_gene: NA
j_gene: TRBJ2-7

CDR3nt: TGTGCTAGCAGCTTAGTTAGCGGGGGTGAGCAGTTCTTC
CDR3aa: CASSLVSGGEQFF
v_gene: TRBV5-4
abundance: NA
d_gene: TRBD2
j_gene: TRBJ2-1

CDR3nt: TGTGCCAGCAGCCCCGGGGGGTTGATGGCCCAGCATTTT
CDR3aa: CASSPGGLMAQHF
v_gene: TRBV7-9
abundance: NA
d_gene: NA
j_gene: TRBJ1-5

CDR3nt: TGTGCCAGCAGCCCAGGACAGGGGGGGACTGAAGCTTTCTTT
CDR3aa: CASSPGQGGTEAFF
v_gene: TRBV9
abundance: NA
d_gene: TRBD1
j_gene: TRBJ1-1

CDR3nt: TGTGCCCTTCGGGGGGGCTCCACCTACGAGCAGTACTTC
CDR3aa: CALRGGSTYEQYF
v_gene: TRBV7-3
abundance: NA
d_gene: TRBD2
j_gene: TRBJ2-7

CDR3nt: TGTGCCAGCAGCTTTGGCGGGAGGGCCAGGAATGAGCAGTTCTTC
CDR3aa: CASSFGGRARNEQFF
v_gene: TRBV7-9
abundance: NA
d_gene: TRBD2
j_gene: TRBJ2-1

CDR3nt: TGTGCCAGCTATGAGCGGGGGACAGATACGCAGTATTTT
CDR3aa: CASYERGTDTQYF
v_gene: TRBV28
abundance: NA
d_gene: TRBD2
j_gene: TRBJ2-3

CDR3nt: TGTGCCAGTAGTCCCCGCGATAGCAATCAGCCCCAGCATTTT
CDR3aa: CASSPRDSNQPQHF
v_gene: TRBV19
abundance: NA
d_gene: NA
j_gene: TRBJ1-5

CDR3nt: TGTGCCTGGGCCCGACAGGGCCAGGTCTCTGGGGCCAACGTCCTGACTTTC
CDR3aa: CAWARQGQVSGANVLTF
v_gene: TRBV30
abundance: NA
d_gene: TRBD1
j_gene: TRBJ2-6

CDR3nt: TGTGCCAGCAGTACGACAGGGGAAGATCAGCCCCAGCATTTT
CDR3aa: CASSTTGEDQPQHF
v_gene: TRBV6-1
abundance: NA
d_gene: TRBD1
j_gene: TRBJ1-5

CDR3nt: TGTGCCAGCACACTGAACACTGAAGCTTTCTTT
CDR3aa: CASTLNTEAFF
v_gene: TRBV28
abundance: NA
d_gene: NA
j_gene: TRBJ1-1

CDR3nt: TGTGCCAGCAGTTGGGACAGGGGGCCCTACAATGAGCAGTTCTTC
CDR3aa: CASSWDRGPYNEQFF
v_gene: TRBV6-1
abundance: NA
d_gene: TRBD1
j_gene: TRBJ2-1

CDR3nt: TGTGCCAGCCGGGTGACGGGGGCTAGCGGGAGACGGTACAATGAGCAGTTCTTC
CDR3aa: CASRVTGASGRRYNEQFF
v_gene: TRBV28
abundance: NA
d_gene: TRBD2
j_gene: TRBJ2-1

CDR3nt: TGTGCCAGCAGCCAAACCGGGCCGAGGAATGAGCAGTTCTTC
CDR3aa: CASSQTGPRNEQFF
v_gene: TRBV7-9
abundance: NA
d_gene: NA
j_gene: TRBJ2-1

CDR3nt: TGTGCCTGGAGTAAGGGGCAGGGGGTAGGAGGCTACACCTTC
CDR3aa: CAWSKGQGVGGYTF
v_gene: TRBV30
abundance: NA
d_gene: TRBD1
j_gene: TRBJ1-2

CDR3nt: TGTGCCAGTAGTATAGATCAGTTCAGGGCGAACACTGAAGCTTTCTTT
CDR3aa: CASSIDQFRANTEAFF
v_gene: TRBV19
abundance: NA
d_gene: NA
j_gene: TRBJ1-1

CDR3nt: TGTGCCAGCAGTCGGACAGGGGGGACCTTATACAATGAGCAGTTCTTC
CDR3aa: CASSRTGGTLYNEQFF
v_gene: TRBV7-2
abundance: NA
d_gene: TRBD1
j_gene: TRBJ2-1

CDR3nt: TGTGCCAGCTCACGACAGGGGACTCCTTCCTACGAGCAGTACTTC
CDR3aa: CASSRQGTPSYEQYF
v_gene: TRBV18
abundance: few
d_gene: TRBD1
j_gene: TRBJ2-7

CDR3nt: TGTGCCAGCTCACCCAATACCAGGGTGGTGAACACTGAAGCTTTCTTT
CDR3aa: CASSPNTRVVNTEAFF
v_gene: TRBV18
abundance: NA
d_gene: NA
j_gene: TRBJ1-1

CDR3nt: TGTGCCAGCATTTCATCCGTGGGACGGACTAGCGAGAACTACGAGCAGTACTTC
CDR3aa: CASISSVGRTSENYEQYF
v_gene: TRBV28
abundance: NA
d_gene: TRBD2
j_gene: TRBJ2-7

CDR3nt: TGTGCCAGCAGTTCTGACAGGGGGCTCCCTCGGCCCCAGCATTTT
CDR3aa: CASSSDRGLPRPQHF
v_gene: TRBV7-8
abundance: NA
d_gene: TRBD1
j_gene: TRBJ1-5

CDR3nt: TGTGCCAGCAGCTTAATTGGGACTACCTACAATGAGCAGTTCTTC
CDR3aa: CASSLIGTTYNEQFF
v_gene: TRBV11-2
abundance: NA
d_gene: TRBD2
j_gene: TRBJ2-1

CDR3nt: TGTGCCAGCAGCCAAAATTTACAGGGAAAACTGTTTTTT
CDR3aa: CASSQNLQGKLFF
v_gene: TRBV7-9
abundance: NA
d_gene: NA
j_gene: TRBJ1-4

CDR3nt: TGTGCCAGCTGGGGGGGGGACAGGGGGGACTATGGCTACACCTTC
CDR3aa: CASWGGDRGDYGYTF
v_gene: TRBV6-5
abundance: NA
d_gene: TRBD1
j_gene: TRBJ1-2

CDR3nt: TGTGCCAGAAGCTCTGGACAGGGCACAGATACGCAGTATTTT
CDR3aa: CARSSGQGTDTQYF
v_gene: TRBV7-5
abundance: NA
d_gene: NA
j_gene: TRBJ2-3

CDR3nt: TGTGCCTGGAGCCAACAGGGGGTGCTTGGCTATGGCTACACCTTC
CDR3aa: CAWSQQGVLGYGYTF
v_gene: TRBV30
abundance: NA
d_gene: TRBD1
j_gene: TRBJ1-2

CDR3nt: TGTGCCAGCAGCGTAGATACGGGCTACGAGCAGTACTTC
CDR3aa: CASSVDTGYEQYF
v_gene: TRBV9
abundance: NA
d_gene: NA
j_gene: TRBJ2-7

CDR3nt: TGTGCTAGTGGTTTCCCAGCGGGTTACAATGAGCAGTTCTTC
CDR3aa: CASGFPAGYNEQFF
v_gene: TRBV12-5
abundance: NA
d_gene: NA
j_gene: TRBJ2-1

CDR3nt: TGTGCCAGCAGTGACCAGGGAATTGAAGCTTTCTTT
CDR3aa: CASSDQGIEAFF
v_gene: TRBV6-4
abundance: NA
d_gene: NA
j_gene: TRBJ1-1

CDR3nt: TGTGCCAGCAGCGTAGCAGGGGAAGGCGCCTACGAGCAGTACTTC
CDR3aa: CASSVAGEGAYEQYF
v_gene: TRBV9
abundance: NA
d_gene: NA
j_gene: TRBJ2-7

CDR3nt: TGTGCCAGCAGCCCCTATGTTAATAGCGGGAGCCCCTCAGATACGCAGTATTTT
CDR3aa: CASSPYVNSGSPSDTQYF
v_gene: TRBV7-2
abundance: once
d_gene: TRBD2
j_gene: TRBJ2-3

CDR3nt: TGTGCCAGCAGCTTGCGGGACAGGGGGCTGAGGATGGGGCAAGAGACCCAGTACTTC
CDR3aa: CASSLRDRGLRMGQETQYF
v_gene: TRBV5-8
abundance: NA
d_gene: TRBD1
j_gene: TRBJ2-5

CDR3nt: TGTGCCAGCAGCAAGACAGGGCTTAACCAAGAGACCCAGTACTTC
CDR3aa: CASSKTGLNQETQYF
v_gene: TRBV7-2
abundance: NA
d_gene: TRBD1
j_gene: TRBJ2-5

CDR3nt: TGTGCCAGCAGTGACGAGCGGGCCTTCACAGAGACCCAGTACTTC
CDR3aa: CASSDERAFTETQYF
v_gene: TRBV6-1
abundance: NA
d_gene: NA
j_gene: TRBJ2-5

CDR3nt: TGTGCCAGCACGATAGCGGGGTTCGCGAACACCGGGGAGCTGTTTTTT
CDR3aa: CASTIAGFANTGELFF
v_gene: TRBV28
abundance: NA
d_gene: TRBD2
j_gene: TRBJ2-2

CDR3nt: TGTGCCAGCAGCCGAGGACAGGGAAACTTCTACGAGCAGTACTTC
CDR3aa: CASSRGQGNFYEQYF
v_gene: TRBV7-2
abundance: NA
d_gene: TRBD1
j_gene: TRBJ2-7

CDR3nt: TGTGCCAGCAGCCCGACAGGGGGAGGGCAGCCCCAGCATTTT
CDR3aa: CASSPTGGGQPQHF
v_gene: TRBV7-8
abundance: once
d_gene: TRBD1
j_gene: TRBJ1-5